A selection of T cell receptor beta chains follows, all from one sample in a study of response to subunit inactivated influenza vaccine. Each CDR3 protein is one row after TCRdb ran MiXCR on the RT-PCR reads. This table has 710,000 or so distinct CDR3 sequences, 15% to 19% appearing once. The sample consisted of PBMCs from blood, taken 11 to 12 days after vaccination. Receptors originate from a man in his fifties who received an inactivated influenza vaccine. Both conserved end residues are part of each CDR3. A D gene is named only where the DNA matches it firmly.

cdr3_aa: CASNPGQLYGYTF
v_call: TRBV28
d_call: TRBD1

cdr3_aa: CSASTSGMGDTQYF
v_call: TRBV20-1
d_call: TRBD2

cdr3_aa: CASSRTGTSQPQHF
v_call: TRBV9
d_call: TRBD1

cdr3_aa: CASSQELAGGYEQYF
v_call: TRBV3-1
d_call: TRBD2

cdr3_aa: CATSRDGWENHLKQYF
v_call: TRBV15
d_call: .

cdr3_aa: CASRDWTSLAGELFF
v_call: TRBV27
d_call: TRBD2

cdr3_aa: CASSPRISYNEQFF
v_call: TRBV14
d_call: .

cdr3_aa: CASSGPNSYNSPLHF
v_call: TRBV25-1
d_call: .

cdr3_aa: CASSWGTGGITEQYF
v_call: TRBV5-1
d_call: TRBD1

cdr3_aa: CSVDVGDTDTQYF
v_call: TRBV29-1
d_call: .

cdr3_aa: CASSRGGAREQYF
v_call: TRBV6-1
d_call: TRBD2

cdr3_aa: CASGVQKETQYF
v_call: TRBV21-1
d_call: .

cdr3_aa: CASSGASGSYEQYF
v_call: TRBV7-8
d_call: .

cdr3_aa: CASSLNTGGDEKLFF
v_call: TRBV5-1
d_call: .

cdr3_aa: CATSSFFGNQPQHF
v_call: TRBV15
d_call: .

cdr3_aa: CATARWGTGDEKLFF
v_call: TRBV10-2
d_call: TRBD1

cdr3_aa: CASSLALTAETQYF
v_call: TRBV7-2
d_call: .

cdr3_aa: CASSRRPSGAISSTDTQYF
v_call: TRBV7-6
d_call: TRBD2

cdr3_aa: CSAIIRENEKLFF
v_call: TRBV20-1
d_call: .

cdr3_aa: CASSETWSSYEQYF
v_call: TRBV9
d_call: .

cdr3_aa: CASSLVPAGFDEQYF
v_call: TRBV5-1
d_call: TRBD2

cdr3_aa: CASSEAPGYNTEAFF
v_call: TRBV2
d_call: .

cdr3_aa: CSARDVTGTGRSGANVLTF
v_call: TRBV20-1
d_call: TRBD1

cdr3_aa: CASSQDLRQGSNEQFF
v_call: TRBV3-1
d_call: TRBD1

cdr3_aa: CAISGPQRANSPLHF
v_call: TRBV10-3
d_call: .

cdr3_aa: CASSGPGRGETQYF
v_call: TRBV2
d_call: .

cdr3_aa: CATRHQGRTYEQYF
v_call: TRBV10-3
d_call: .

cdr3_aa: CSARDRLRDTEAFF
v_call: TRBV20-1
d_call: .

cdr3_aa: CASSSTPLRQPQHF
v_call: TRBV12-3/TRBV12-4
d_call: .

cdr3_aa: CASSLGTAQIEAFF
v_call: TRBV5-5
d_call: .

cdr3_aa: CASSDRVLSYEQYF
v_call: TRBV18
d_call: TRBD1

cdr3_aa: CASSSLLTSGVVDTQYF
v_call: TRBV6-5
d_call: TRBD2

cdr3_aa: CASSSLGYALYNEQFF
v_call: TRBV5-1
d_call: .

cdr3_aa: CASSEAGVGEQYF
v_call: TRBV7-9
d_call: TRBD2

cdr3_aa: CASSQDGTSGGDTQYF
v_call: TRBV4-2
d_call: TRBD2

cdr3_aa: CSARDNQRRVYEQYF
v_call: TRBV20-1
d_call: .

cdr3_aa: CASSWGQRETQYF
v_call: TRBV5-1
d_call: .

cdr3_aa: CASSSYRGVYEQYF
v_call: TRBV11-2
d_call: TRBD1

cdr3_aa: CASSPDGRIQHF
v_call: TRBV9
d_call: .

cdr3_aa: CSVALGTAFTDTQYF
v_call: TRBV29-1
d_call: .

cdr3_aa: CASSPDLSGRAHEQYF
v_call: TRBV9
d_call: TRBD2

cdr3_aa: CATILGSNTGELFF
v_call: TRBV10-3
d_call: .

cdr3_aa: CASSSIITGGIYGEQYF
v_call: TRBV6-2/TRBV6-3
d_call: TRBD1

cdr3_aa: CASSQSSGGTDTQYF
v_call: TRBV3-1
d_call: TRBD2

cdr3_aa: CASSFAGRSDTQYF
v_call: TRBV27
d_call: .